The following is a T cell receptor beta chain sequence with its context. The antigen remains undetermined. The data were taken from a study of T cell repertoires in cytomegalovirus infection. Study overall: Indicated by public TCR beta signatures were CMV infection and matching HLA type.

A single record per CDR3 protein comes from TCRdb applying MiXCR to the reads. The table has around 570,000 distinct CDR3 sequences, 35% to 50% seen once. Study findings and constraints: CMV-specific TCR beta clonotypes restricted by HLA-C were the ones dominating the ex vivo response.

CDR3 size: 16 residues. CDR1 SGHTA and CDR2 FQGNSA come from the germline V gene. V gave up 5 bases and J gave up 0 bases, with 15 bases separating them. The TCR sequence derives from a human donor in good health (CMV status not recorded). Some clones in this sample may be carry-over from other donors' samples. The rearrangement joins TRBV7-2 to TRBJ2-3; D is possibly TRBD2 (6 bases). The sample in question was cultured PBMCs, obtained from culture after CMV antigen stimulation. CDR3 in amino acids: CASSLRLGTSTDTQYF. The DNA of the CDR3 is TGTGCCAGCAGCCTCCGACTAGGGACTAGCACAGATACGCAGTATTTT. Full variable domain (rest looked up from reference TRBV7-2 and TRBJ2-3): GAGVSQSPSNKVTEKGKDVELRCDPISGHTALYWYRQSLGQGLEFLIYFQGNSAPDKSGLPSDRFSAERTGGSVSTLTIQRTQQEDSAVYLCASSLRLGTSTDTQYFGPGTRLTVL.